This T cell receptor (beta chain) was sequenced for a study of CD8 T cells in ankylosing spondylitis. In making TCR beta libraries, quantitative 5'-RACE with molecular barcodes was used. TCRdb reprocessed the 5' RACE reads via MiXCR and lists one record per CDR3 protein. This sample has approximately 500,000 distinct CDR3 sequences, with approximately 11% found just once. In its sample, this clonotype was seen many times. Its antigen is not known. CDR1 is MGHRA and CDR2 is YSYEKL in the germline V gene. The J segment lost 7 bases and the V segment lost 6 bases, leaving 5 bases of the junction unmatched. This CDR3 has 15 residues. General study points: A TCR beta motif made of 7 to 9 highly homologous variants seemed typical of ankylosing spondylitis blood. Disease-linked clones reportedly showed significant enrichment in matched ankylosing spondylitis synovial fluid. Peripheral blood samples showed relatively rare disease-linked clones, and these clones were CD8+. Earlier studies detected some motif variants in reactive arthritis synovial fluid and blood.

The chain has TRBV4-1 and TRBJ2-1, with 14 nucleotides matching TRBD2. The TCR was taken from a male donor with ankylosing spondylitis. Sequences were obtained from blood, either unsorted or a sorted T cell fraction (not recorded which). Written as DNA, the CDR3 is TGCGCCAGCAGACGGGGACTAGCGGGAGATAATGAGCAGTTCTTC. This translates into CASRRGLAGDNEQFF.